These 21 T cell receptor beta chains were all obtained from the same sample, sequenced in a study of blood T cell repertoires in COVID-19. Assay used: immunoSEQ multiplex PCR; TCRdb lists only in-frame clones, some missing. The data contain around 370,000 clones, about 90% of them seen just once; the ten biggest clones take up roughly 3.3%. The sequenced sample consisted of peripheral blood. The receptors come from a woman between 18 and 30 years old who had recovered from COVID-19.

The CDR3 sequence: CASSPWPRGHEQYV. The CDR3 DNA follows: TGTGCCAGCAGCCCCTGGCCCAGGGGCCACGAGCAGTACGTC. The chain uses TRBV5-6 and TRBJ2-7, with D perhaps TRBD1 (6 bases). V lost 4 bases and J lost 5, with 16 bases in between. The CDR3 length is 14 residues. CDR1 and CDR2 from the germline V gene are SGHDT and YYEEEE.

The chain has TRBV7-2 and TRBJ1-4; D is possibly TRBD1 (6 bases). V was pared by 1 base and J by 2 bases, with 14 bases between. CDR1 and CDR2 from the germline V gene are SGHTA and FQGNSA. CDR3 length: 17 residues. The CDR3 DNA sequence: TGTGCCAGCAGCTTAGTTCAGGGGCTGATGACTAATGAAAAACTGTTTTTT. Translated: CASSLVQGLMTNEKLFF.

This chain links TRBV7-2 with TRBJ2-1; 7 bases fit TRBD2. The CDR3 length is 15 residues. The J segment lost 1 base and the V segment lost 5 bases, leaving 5 bases of the junction unmatched. Germline CDR1 and CDR2: SGHTA and FQGNSA. CDR3 sequence: CASSPNSGSYNEQFF. The DNA of the CDR3 is TGTGCCAGCAGCCCGAATAGCGGGTCCTACAATGAGCAGTTCTTC.

This clone was counted only a few times. This sequence joins TRBV20-1 and TRBJ1-1, with TRBD1 matching 7 bases. Germline CDR1 is DFQATT and CDR2 is SNEGSKA (reference sequence). This CDR3 region has 14 residues. The V gene end was trimmed by 3 bases and the J gene end by 0 bases; junction bases not matched to a gene: 4. This chain's CDR3 is CSASRTGLNTEAFF. The CDR3 DNA reads as TGCAGTGCTAGTCGGACAGGTTTGAACACTGAAGCTTTCTTT.

The CDR3 nucleotides read TGTGCCAGCTCTCGACAGGGTCGGAACACTGAAGCTTTCTTT. Its protein is CASSRQGRNTEAFF. The genes are TRBV18 and TRBJ1-1; 7 nucleotides align to TRBD1. V dropped 6 bases and J dropped 1; count of bases not matched to a gene: 5. This CDR3 contains 14 residues. Germline loops: CDR1 KGHSH, CDR2 LQKENI.

The CDR3: CASSVGGHGEVGYTF. CDR3 bases: TGTGCCAGCAGCGTGGGCGGACACGGCGAGGTAGGCTACACCTTC. V and J are TRBV9 and TRBJ1-2, with a weak D call TRBD1 (5 bases). CDR1 is SGDLS and CDR2 is YYNGEE in the germline V gene. Trimming removed 2 bases at V and 8 bases at J, with 19 bases between. The CDR3 totals 15 residues.

V usage is TRBV11-2 and J usage is TRBJ2-3, with 12 bases aligning to TRBD1. CDR1 and CDR2 from the germline V gene are SGHAT and FQNNGV. The CDR3 loop spans 16 amino acids. The J segment lost 3 bases and the V segment lost 5 bases, leaving 6 bases of the junction unmatched. The CDR3 bases are TGTGCCAGCAGCCCAGGGACAGGGGGCGGAACAGATACGCAGTATTTT. It encodes CASSPGTGGGTDTQYF.

The chain couples TRBV7-8 to TRBJ1-2; no clear D. The CDR3 runs 13 residues. Germline CDR1 is SGHVS and CDR2 is FQNEAQ. The V end was cut by 2 bases, the J end by 7 bases, with 11 bases between. CDR3 nucleotide sequence: TGTGCCAGCAGCTTACGAGGTTTAGGTGGCTACACCTTC. Translation gives CASSLRGLGGYTF.

The rearrangement links TRBV6-5 to TRBJ1-1; a possible D gene is TRBD1 (5 bases). The CDR3 has 14 amino acids. Germline V CDR1 and CDR2: MNHEY, SVGAGI. Trimming stripped 7 bases from V and 5 bases from J, with 17 bases between. DNA of the CDR3: TGTGCCAGCACCTCGTGGGGGGGAGGGACTGAAGCTTTCTTT. This gives the protein CASTSWGGGTEAFF.

This clone was found once. This rearrangement joins TRBV10-2 to TRBJ1-2; perhaps TRBD1 as D (6 bases). The germline V and J ends were trimmed by 5 bases and 3 bases, with 13 bases remaining between them. The CDR3 runs 14 residues. Germline loops: CDR1 WSHSY, CDR2 SAAADI. The CDR3 nucleotides are TGCGCCAGCAGTTACAGGGTTCAGGACTATGGCTACACCTTC. The encoded protein is CASSYRVQDYGYTF.

V gene TRBV7-2 combines with J gene TRBJ1-5, with 7 nucleotides matching TRBD1. Germline trimming cut 5 bases from V and 6 bases from J; bases unmatched to any gene: 7. Germline lookup yields CDR1 SGHTA and CDR2 FQGNSA. The CDR3 covers 14 residues. Here the CDR3 DNA reads TGTGCCAGCAGCACCCGACAGGGTGCTCAGCCCCAGCATTTT. This sequence encodes CASSTRQGAQPQHF.

The chain employs TRBV7-9 and TRBJ1-2; TRBD1 aligns across 9 bases. V lost 5 bases, J lost 6 bases, and 7 bases stayed unmatched. CDR1 is SEHNR, CDR2 FQNEAQ, per germline (reference sequence). There are 14 residues in the CDR3. CDR3 bases: TGTGCCAGCAGCCCGCACAGGGGGCCGGATGGCTACACCTTC. Residues: CASSPHRGPDGYTF. Full variable domain (remainder filled in from reference TRBV7-9 and TRBJ1-2): DTGVSQNPRHKITKRGQNVTFRCDPISEHNRLYWYRQTLGQGPEFLTYFQNEAQLEKSRLLSDRFSAERPKGSFSTLEIQRTEQGDSAMYLCASSPHRGPDGYTFGSGTRLTVV.

The rearrangement joins TRBV6-1 to TRBJ2-2; 8 positions match TRBD1. The CDR3 length is 16 residues. V gave up 4 bases and J gave up 2 bases; unmatched junction bases: 6. Germline V gene sequence: CDR1 MNHNS, CDR2 SASEGT. As DNA, the CDR3 is TGTGCCAGCAGTGCGGAGACAGGGGCAAACACCGGGGAGCTGTTTTTT. It translates to CASSAETGANTGELFF.

This sequence joins TRBV6-6 and TRBJ2-3; D is unresolved. This CDR3 is 15 amino acids long. Trimming stripped 2 bases from V and 0 bases from J, with 9 bases between. From germline, CDR1 is MNHNY and CDR2 SVGAGI (reference sequence). Here the CDR3 DNA reads TGTGCCAGCAGTTACCATCCCGCGAGCACAGATACGCAGTATTTT. Amino acids: CASSYHPASTDTQYF.

Comments on this clone: The junction differs from germline at one of its ends, possibly a read error. The V call is TRBV2, the J call TRBJ2-1; TRBD2 aligns across 13 bases. The CDR3 runs to 20 residues. Germline V gives CDR1 SNHLY, CDR2 FYNNEI. Here the CDR3 DNA reads TGTGCCAACAGTGGAGCTCCGGGACTAGCGGGATCCTTCTCCTACAATGAGCAGTTCTTC. Protein sequence: CANSGAPGLAGSFSYNEQFF.

The V and J genes are TRBV5-1 and TRBJ1-5; D is perhaps TRBD1 (6 bases). CDR1 SGHRS and CDR2 YFSETQ come from the germline V gene. The CDR3 runs 13 residues. Trimming stripped 5 bases from V and 3 bases from J, with 9 bases between. CDR3 in DNA: TGCGCCAGCAGAACAGGGATCAATCAGCCCCAGCATTTT. Translated: CASRTGINQPQHF.

The rearrangement uses TRBV24-1 and TRBJ1-5; tentative D call: TRBD1 (5 bases). V gave up 4 bases and J gave up 0 bases, with 6 bases separating them. The CDR3 runs to 14 residues. CDR1 is KGHDR, CDR2 SFDVKD, per germline. CDR3 coding DNA: TGTGCCACCAGTGAAGACAGTAGCAATCAGCCCCAGCATTTT. Translating gives CATSEDSSNQPQHF.

This sequence joins TRBV6-1 and TRBJ2-3; D unresolved. The CDR3 is made up of 14 amino acids. Germline CDR1 reads MNHNS; CDR2 reads SASEGT. The V end lost 3 bases, the J end lost 0 bases, and 7 bases lay between the germline ends. CDR3 nucleotide sequence: TGTGCCAGCAGTGACGGGTATAGCACAGATACGCAGTATTTT. It is translated as CASSDGYSTDTQYF.

V usage is TRBV11-2 and J usage is TRBJ2-2, with a weak D call TRBD1 (7 bases). V lost 1 base to trimming and J lost 5 bases, with 14 bases between them. CDR3 length: 16 residues. CDR1 is SGHAT, CDR2 FQNNGV, per germline. This chain's CDR3 is CASSLVRQGGTGELFF. CDR3 bases: TGTGCCAGCAGCTTAGTGAGACAGGGAGGAACCGGGGAGCTGTTTTTT.

The V gene is TRBV19, the J gene TRBJ2-2; the match to TRBD1 covers 8 bases. This CDR3 has 15 residues. Germline CDR1 LNHDA, CDR2 SQIVND (reference sequence). J gave up 1 base and V 4 bases, and 2 bases lay outside the gene matches. The CDR3 DNA follows: TGTGCCAGTAGTAGGGGGACAGGGAACACCGGGGAGCTGTTTTTT. This encodes CASSRGTGNTGELFF.

This chain uses TRBV9 with TRBJ1-4; perhaps TRBD1 as D (6 bases). Germline CDR1 SGDLS, CDR2 YYNGEE. Trimming left V 4 bases short and J 5 bases short, with 15 bases between. The CDR3 length is 15 residues. The chain's CDR3 is CASSFQQGTNEKLFF. The DNA of the CDR3 is TGTGCCAGCAGCTTTCAACAGGGAACAAATGAAAAACTGTTTTTT. The full variable domain, with the rest looked up from reference TRBV9 and TRBJ1-4, is DSGVTQTPKHLITATGQRVTLRCSPRSGDLSVYWYQQSLDQGLQFLIQYYNGEERAKGNILERFSAQQFPDLHSELNLSSLELGDSALYFCASSFQQGTNEKLFFGSGTQLSVL.